This T cell receptor beta chain was observed in a study of OX40 agonist ivuxolimab in advanced cancers. A word on this clone: Its cognate antigen is unknown.

This CDR3 region has 15 residues. V was clipped by 1 base and J by 4 bases; unmatched bases: 6. Germline lookup yields CDR1 SGHTA and CDR2 FQGTGA. Overall study results and limits: On average, CD8+ T cells had more expanded clones than CD4+.

Generated by immunoSEQ multiplex PCR, the TCRdb table keeps only in-frame clones and is missing some. The sample contains roughly 60,000 clones, roughly four fifths of which appear only once. This receptor was identified in an adult with an advanced solid tumor such as melanoma, head and neck, liver or kidney cancer. Sequenced here: CD4+ or CD8+ T cells sorted from blood, sampled in a trial of the OX40 agonist ivuxolimab. This chain joins TRBV7-3 and TRBJ1-1; TRBD1 matches at 7 bases. CDR3: CASSLMPGGVTEAFF. CDR3 in DNA: TGTGCCAGCAGCTTAATGCCAGGGGGGGTCACTGAAGCTTTCTTT.